This entry lists 26 T cell receptor beta chains sequenced from one sample in a study of blood T cell repertoires in COVID-19. Clones were sequenced by immunoSEQ multiplex PCR, and TCRdb holds only the in-frame ones, with some missing. The table lists approximately 410,000 clones, 75% to 90% of them singletons. Sequencing input: peripheral blood. The receptors come from a woman in her twenties or thirties with active or convalescent COVID-19.

This chain connects TRBV15 to TRBJ2-7; 9 bases agree with TRBD1. From germline, CDR1 is LNHNV and CDR2 YYDKDF (reference sequence). There are 15 residues in the CDR3. The ends lost 6 bases at V and 5 bases at J; junction bases unmatched: 11. The CDR3 nucleotides are TGTGCCACCAGGGGGATAGGACAGGGGACCCACGAGCAGTACTTC. Translated, it gives CATRGIGQGTHEQYF.

The CDR3 here is CSVVAGGNVNEQFF. CDR3 DNA sequence: TGCAGCGTTGTGGCGGGGGGCAACGTCAATGAGCAGTTCTTC. This chain joins TRBV29-1 and TRBJ2-1; 8 bases are a match to TRBD2. The CDR3 contains 14 residues. The V gene end was trimmed by 4 bases and the J gene end by 6 bases; junction bases not matched to a gene: 8. Germline V gene lookup returns CDR1 SQVTM and CDR2 ANQGSEA.

The rearrangement joins TRBV7-9 to TRBJ1-6, with D possibly being TRBD1 (6 bases). Germline V gene sequence: CDR1 SEHNR, CDR2 FQNEAQ (reference sequence). V shed 7 bases and J shed 10 bases, with 20 bases lying between them. The CDR3 is 15 amino acids. The DNA for the CDR3 is TGTGCCAGCACCCCGGACAGAACGGCAGACTCACCCCTCCACTTT. This sequence encodes CASTPDRTADSPLHF.

The chain combines TRBV7-8 with TRBJ2-3, with D tentatively TRBD2 (5 bases). The CDR3 is made up of 14 amino acids. CDR1 is SGHVS, CDR2 FQNEAQ, per germline. V was pared by 5 bases and J by 4 bases, with 13 bases between. The CDR3 is CASSQTSGADTQYF. In DNA, the CDR3 is TGTGCCAGCAGCCAGACTTCCGGGGCAGATACGCAGTATTTT.

The rearrangement links TRBV5-8 to TRBJ1-1; 7 bases align to TRBD1. The CDR3 extends over 14 amino acids. V lost 2 bases and J lost 3; bases outside the gene matches: 4. Germline CDR1 SGHTS, CDR2 YDEGEE. CDR3 nucleotides: TGTGCCAGCAGCTTAGGGGGCTCGGACACTGAAGCTTTCTTT. The encoded protein is CASSLGGSDTEAFF.

This CDR3 reads CASRGQSYGYTF. CDR3 in DNA: TGCGCCAGCAGGGGACAGTCCTATGGCTACACCTTC. The chain has TRBV23-1 and TRBJ1-2, with 7 positions matching TRBD1. TRBV23-1 is classed as an ORF, of uncertain function. V gave up 6 bases and J gave up 4 bases; unmatched junction bases: 2. The CDR3 has 12 amino acids.

For this clone: The sample has other DNA sequences that encode this CDR3 too. V gene TRBV5-4 combines with J gene TRBJ1-1; D gene uncertain. This CDR3 has 14 residues. The V end was cut by 0 bases, the J end by 1 base, with 7 bases between. Germline V gene lookup returns CDR1 SGHNT and CDR2 YYREEE (reference sequence). Written as DNA, the CDR3 is TGTGCCAGCAGCTTGGGACGGGAGAACACTGAAGCTTTCTTT. Translation: CASSLGRENTEAFF.

This clone was found once. The V and J genes are TRBV19 and TRBJ1-1; D may be TRBD1 (5 bases). The CDR3 runs to 14 residues. From germline, CDR1 is LNHDA and CDR2 SQIVND (reference sequence). V lost 6 bases, J lost 5 bases, and 16 bases lay in between. The CDR3 loop reads CASSHRGEPTEAFF. As DNA, the CDR3 is TGTGCCAGTAGCCACCGGGGGGAGCCAACTGAAGCTTTCTTT.

V gene TRBV4-1 combines with J gene TRBJ1-1; D may be TRBD1 (5 bases). This CDR3 is built from 14 residues. Trimming stripped 6 bases from V and 4 bases from J, with 15 bases between. The V gene's germline CDR1 is MGHRA and CDR2 YSYEKL. CDR3 nucleotides: TGCGCCAGCAGGGCGGGTGGCGGGGGCACTGAAGCTTTCTTT. Translating gives CASRAGGGGTEAFF.

The V gene is TRBV5-6, the J gene TRBJ2-3; D is possibly TRBD1 (6 bases). CDR1 and CDR2 from the germline V gene are SGHDT and YYEEEE. There are 15 residues in the CDR3. V was shortened by 0 bases and J by 4 bases, with 12 bases between the two germline ends. CDR3 in amino acids: CASSLEQGGADTQYF. The CDR3 DNA reads TGTGCCAGCAGCTTGGAACAGGGTGGGGCAGATACGCAGTATTTT.

V and J are TRBV5-6 and TRBJ2-7; D is unclear. Germline V gives CDR1 SGHDT, CDR2 YYEEEE. Trimming stripped 0 bases from V and 3 bases from J, with 10 bases between. The CDR3 is 14 residues long. DNA of the CDR3: TGTGCCAGCAGCTTGGGACTGATATTCTACGAGCAGTACTTC. Its translation is CASSLGLIFYEQYF.

The gene calls are TRBV4-1 and TRBJ1-2, with 7 bases aligning to TRBD1. Germline lookup yields CDR1 MGHRA and CDR2 YSYEKL. V shed 0 bases and J 6 bases; nucleotides not matched to a gene: 1. This CDR3 region has 13 residues. The CDR3 reads CASSQEQGNGYTF. The CDR3, as DNA: TGCGCCAGCAGCCAAGAACAGGGGAATGGCTACACCTTC.

The chain has TRBV6-5 and TRBJ1-2; 8 bases fit TRBD1. This CDR3 is 15 amino acids long. The trim removed 5 bases at V and 5 bases at J, leaving 10 bases unmatched. Germline CDR1 and CDR2: MNHEY and SVGAGI. The DNA for the CDR3 is TGTGCCAGCAGTAAGCCAGGACAGGGAGCGTATGGCTACACCTTC. It encodes CASSKPGQGAYGYTF.

V is TRBV30 and J is TRBJ2-1, with 10 bases lining up with TRBD2. This CDR3 comprises 14 residues. Germline CDR1 reads GTSNPN; CDR2 reads SVGIG (reference sequence). The junction had 7 bases not matched to a gene; V was cut back by 7 bases and J by 4 bases. DNA of the CDR3: TGTGCCTCCGTCTCTAGCGGGAGATACAATGAGCAGTTCTTC. Translating it yields CASVSSGRYNEQFF.

V gene TRBV9 combines with J gene TRBJ2-1, with TRBD2 identical over 8 bases. Germline-derived CDR1 and CDR2 are SGDLS and YYNGEE. V was clipped by 3 bases and J by 7 bases; unmatched bases: 9. The CDR3 totals 15 residues. CDR3 sequence (DNA): TGTGCCAGCAGCGCCGGGACTAGTGGTTTGAATGAGCAGTTCTTC. Its protein is CASSAGTSGLNEQFF.

This rearrangement joins TRBV3-1 (or the pseudogene TRBV3-2) to TRBJ2-6; D gene uncertain. CDR3 length: 14 amino acids. In germline, CDR1 is LGHDT, CDR2 YNNKEL (reference sequence). V was trimmed by 4 bases and J by 0 bases, leaving 4 bases between them. This CDR3 is CASSPHSGANVLTF. The CDR3 DNA is TGTGCCAGCAGCCCCCACTCTGGGGCCAACGTCCTGACTTTC.

The genes are TRBV2 and TRBJ1-2; 7 bases are a match to TRBD1. CDR3 size: 16 residues. CDR1 is SNHLY and CDR2 is FYNNEI in the germline V gene. This CDR3 is CASEGDRVGRKAGYTF. The CDR3 region has the DNA TGTGCGAGTGAGGGAGACAGGGTGGGGAGAAAAGCTGGCTACACCTTC.

The V gene is TRBV4-1, the J gene TRBJ1-2, with 8 bases identical to TRBD1. The CDR3 totals 16 residues. CDR1 and CDR2 from the germline V gene are MGHRA and YSYEKL. V was pared by 3 bases and J by 6 bases, with 12 bases of the junction left unmatched. CDR3 bases: TGCGCCAGCAGCCATGCCAGGACAGGGAATTTGAATGGCTACACCTTC. Translating it yields CASSHARTGNLNGYTF.

In the case of this clone: Within the sample, other DNA sequences also encode this same CDR3. The chain carries TRBV12-3 or TRBV12-4 and TRBJ1-2; a weak D match, TRBD1 (6 bases). Trimming removed 3 bases at V and 6 bases at J, with 11 bases between. The CDR3 sequence is 13 residues long. The CDR3 is CASSFLGADGYTF. In nucleotides, the CDR3 is TGTGCCAGCAGTTTCTTGGGGGCGGATGGCTACACCTTC.

The chain joins TRBV6-6 to TRBJ1-2; D possibly corresponds to TRBD1 (6 bases). Germline CDR1 and CDR2: MNHNY and SVGAGI (reference sequence). V shed 4 bases and J shed 6 bases, with 15 bases lying between them. This CDR3 spans 14 amino acids. For the CDR3, the DNA is TGTGCCAGCAGTTCCCAAGAAGGGGGGGATGGCTACACCTTC. Amino acid sequence: CASSSQEGGDGYTF.

This sequence joins TRBV4-1 and TRBJ1-4, with D hard to call. This CDR3 is built from 16 residues. The germline V gene has CDR1 MGHRA and CDR2 YSYEKL. Deletions cut 0 bases from V and 8 bases from J, with 16 bases between. The CDR3 here is CASSQEGGRGGEKLFF. CDR3 nucleotides: TGCGCCAGCAGCCAAGAAGGAGGGAGAGGAGGCGAAAAACTGTTTTTT.

The rearrangement links TRBV6-5 to TRBJ2-7; D is unresolved. This CDR3 region has 13 residues. The V and J ends lost 10 bases and 4 bases respectively, with 17 bases between them. The germline V gene has CDR1 MNHEY and CDR2 SVGAGI. The CDR3: CAKLTRTRYEQYF. CDR3 bases: TGTGCCAAACTCACGCGTACCAGGTACGAGCAGTACTTC.

J is TRBJ2-6 and V is TRBV18; TRBD1 matches at 9 bases. The CDR3 sequence is 19 residues long. Germline CDR1 KGHSH, CDR2 LQKENI. The V and J ends lost 1 base and 0 bases, in that order; junction bases with no gene match: 7. CDR3: CASSPRTGVGVSGANVLTF. The CDR3 DNA reads TGTGCCAGCTCACCACGGACAGGGGTTGGGGTCTCTGGGGCCAACGTCCTGACTTTC.

This chain links TRBV11-3 with TRBJ2-1; TRBD2 agrees at 13 bases. The CDR3 is 15 amino acids. The V segment lost 4 bases and the J segment 4 bases; nucleotides outside the gene matches: 1. Germline values: CDR1 SGHNT, CDR2 YENEEA. CDR3 region: CASSSGLAGYNEQFF. The CDR3 region has the DNA TGTGCCAGCAGCTCGGGACTAGCGGGATACAATGAGCAGTTCTTC.

The V gene is TRBV3-1 (or the pseudogene TRBV3-2), the J gene TRBJ1-6; D is ambiguous. Trimming shortened V by 2 bases and J by 10 bases, and 6 bases separated the two germline ends. CDR3 length equals 12 residues. In germline, CDR1 is LGHDT, CDR2 YNNKEL (reference sequence). CDR3 nucleotides: TGTGCCAGCAGCCAATCCGGGTCACCCCTCCACTTT. Translation gives CASSQSGSPLHF.

The chain couples TRBV3-1 (or the pseudogene TRBV3-2) to TRBJ1-1, with 8 bases lining up with TRBD1. Germline V CDR1 and CDR2: LGHDT, YNNKEL (reference sequence). V lost 4 bases to trimming and J lost 8 bases; unmatched junction nucleotides: 9. The CDR3 runs 14 residues. The CDR3 DNA sequence: TGTGCCAGCAGCCCAGGGGGCCTGAAGGGGGAAGCTTTCTTT. Translation: CASSPGGLKGEAFF.